This T cell receptor (beta chain) was identified in a study of human T cells and chemical hapten exposure. Study-level information: Patch tests containing 0.01% DPC, applied to the upper back, were read at 6 days. Small pooled library volume differences mainly caused per-sample TCR yield variation. The study, taken as a whole, reports: Expanded TCRs showed more large CDR3 clusters than pre-sensitization or healthy control sets.

Each CDR3 protein gets one entry after TCRdb re-called the RACE reads with MiXCR. This sample has 55,000 to 80,000 distinct CDR3 sequences, with 9.5% to 12% found just once. Documented time point: patch test 3, about 24 weeks after DPC sensitization. This sample's treatment: therapeutic diphenylcyclopropenone sensitization with weekly scalp DPC. Total RNA was extracted from unfractionated whole blood. Details on this clonotype: Its antigen is unidentified. A single base separates this from a much larger clone, so it may be a read error.

Sequencing was performed on whole blood, taken in connection with sensitization to the hapten diphenylcyclopropenone (DPC). The TCR sequence derives from a woman aged 25 to 39 with alopecia areata. Some clones in this sample may be carry-over from other donors' samples.

As DNA, the CDR3 is TGTGCCAGCAAAACAGTTATTCAGCCCCAGCATTTT. It translates to CASKTVIQPQHF. V gene TRBV12-3 or TRBV12-4 combines with J gene TRBJ1-5; no definite D call. Trimming shortened V by 7 bases and J by 6 bases, and 10 bases separated the two germline ends. The CDR3 is 12 amino acids.